This is a list of T cell receptor beta chains from one sample in a study of blood T cell repertoires in COVID-19. Some clones are missing from TCRdb's copy, which holds only in-frame ones; the method was immunoSEQ multiplex PCR. In the table there are just under 65,000 clones, roughly 78% of which are singletons. Input material: peripheral blood. These receptors were collected from a man in his 60s with COVID-19, enrolled during active disease. CDR3s include the opening cysteine and the closing phenylalanine or tryptophan. D genes are given only for firm matches. Only some rows state a clone size, as once, few, many or a class for expanded clones.

v_call	clone_size	d_call	j_call	cdr3_aa	cdr3_nt
TRBV3-1/TRBV3-2	-	-	TRBJ2-7	CASSQDLAQTRKVF	TGTGCCAGCAGCCAAGATTTGGCTCAGACAAGGAAGGTGTTC
TRBV7-9	-	-	TRBJ1-1	CASSLWSGEGLEAFF	TGTGCCAGCAGCTTATGGTCAGGGGAGGGCCTTGAAGCTTTCTTT
TRBV7-3	-	-	TRBJ1-3	CASSLTGDINTIYF	TGTGCCAGCAGCTTAACCGGGGACATAAACACCATATATTTT
TRBV20-1	once	-	TRBJ2-3	CSASGRINTDTQYF	TGCAGTGCTAGTGGGCGGATCAACACAGATACGCAGTATTTT
TRBV6-1	few	TRBD1	TRBJ1-6	CASSRDSDNSPLHF	TGTGCCAGCAGTCGGGACAGCGATAATTCACCCCTCCACTTT
TRBV27	-	-	TRBJ2-7	CASRGRRGEQYF	TGTGCCAGCAGGGGGCGCAGGGGCGAGCAGTACTTC
TRBV5-6	-	-	TRBJ2-3	CASSLRGTAADTQYF	TGTGCCAGCAGCTTGCGGGGGACCGCGGCAGATACGCAGTATTTT
TRBV3-1/TRBV3-2	-	-	TRBJ2-1	CASSTMSGPNSYNEQFF	TGTGCCAGCAGTACGATGAGCGGCCCGAATTCCTACAATGAGCAGTTCTTC
TRBV23-1	-	-	TRBJ1-1	CASSQAQGHTEAFF	TGCGCCAGCAGTCAGGCGCAGGGTCACACTGAAGCTTTCTTT
TRBV28	-	TRBD1	TRBJ2-3	CASSLFTGGTDTQYF	TGTGCCAGCAGTTTATTCACAGGGGGGACAGATACGCAGTATTTT
TRBV28	few	-	TRBJ1-4	CASSLNSGEKLFF	TGTGCCAGCAGTTTAAATTCAGGTGAAAAACTGTTTTTT
TRBV6-5	-	TRBD1	TRBJ2-5	CASSYAMYRGQETQYF	TGTGCCAGCAGTTACGCGATGTACAGGGGGCAAGAGACCCAGTACTTC
TRBV7-6	-	TRBD2	TRBJ2-3	CASSLVEAGGGSDTQYF	TGTGCCAGCAGCTTAGTAGAAGCGGGGGGCGGGTCAGATACGCAGTATTTT
TRBV24-1	-	TRBD2	TRBJ2-3	CATSDLTSGLTDTQYF	TGTGCCACCAGTGATTTGACTAGCGGACTCACAGATACGCAGTATTTT
TRBV10-2	-	-	TRBJ2-3	CASSGRGRRPDTQYF	TGCGCCAGCAGTGGTAGGGGCCGTAGACCAGATACGCAGTATTTT
TRBV20-1	few	-	TRBJ2-5	CSAPSQETQYF	TGCAGTGCCCCGTCGCAAGAGACCCAGTACTTC
TRBV5-6	-	-	TRBJ1-4	CASSGPGLDNEKLFF	TGTGCCAGCAGCGGTCCGGGACTCGATAATGAAAAACTGTTTTTT
TRBV3-1/TRBV3-2	-	-	TRBJ2-7	CASSLAGAGEQYF	TGTGCCAGCAGCCTCGCAGGGGCAGGCGAGCAGTACTTC
TRBV24-1	-	TRBD1	TRBJ2-7	CATRTHKQGFNEQYF	TGTGCCACCAGAACCCATAAACAGGGGTTTAACGAGCAGTACTTC
TRBV5-4	-	-	TRBJ2-3	CASSSSDTQYF	TGTGCCAGCAGCTCGTCAGATACGCAGTATTTT
TRBV7-2	-	-	TRBJ2-2	CASSPRLVRTGELFF	TGTGCCAGCAGCCCGAGACTAGTTCGGACCGGGGAGCTGTTTTTT
TRBV12-5	-	-	TRBJ1-5	CASGSYEGAGSNQPQHF	TGTGCTAGTGGTTCTTATGAAGGGGCAGGGAGCAATCAGCCCCAGCATTTT
TRBV4-1	-	TRBD2	TRBJ2-7	CASSPLAGGNPYEQYF	TGCGCCAGCAGCCCTCTAGCGGGGGGGAACCCCTACGAGCAGTACTTC
TRBV19	-	-	TRBJ2-7	CASSIRGSGLSTYEQYF	TGTGCCAGTAGTATACGGGGATCGGGACTCAGTACCTACGAGCAGTACTTC
TRBV4-1	once	TRBD1	TRBJ2-2	CASSQGQAPRTGELFF	TGCGCCAGCAGCCAGGGACAGGCCCCGAGGACCGGGGAGCTGTTTTTT
TRBV12-3/TRBV12-4	few	-	TRBJ1-5	CASSFSGDQPQHF	TGTGCCAGCAGTTTTTCAGGGGATCAGCCCCAGCATTTT
TRBV19	-	-	TRBJ2-1	CASSRQDEQFF	TGTGCCAGTAGTAGACAGGATGAGCAGTTCTTC
TRBV5-1	-	TRBD1	TRBJ1-4	CASRGTGGQFATNEKLFF	TGCGCCAGCAGGGGGACAGGGGGCCAATTCGCAACTAATGAAAAACTGTTTTTT
TRBV3-1/TRBV3-2	few	-	TRBJ2-1	CASSFSGGHEQFF	TGTGCCAGCAGCTTCAGTGGTGGGCATGAGCAGTTCTTC
TRBV11-1	-	TRBD1	TRBJ2-1	CASSPGGTGKRNEQFF	TGTGCCAGCAGCCCCGGGGGGACAGGGAAAAGAAATGAGCAGTTCTTC
TRBV20-1	-	TRBD2	TRBJ2-1	CSASSLAGPTREQFF	TGCAGTGCTAGTTCCCTAGCGGGACCTACACGTGAGCAGTTCTTC
TRBV6-5	few	TRBD1	TRBJ2-1	CASSFRGPYNEQFF	TGTGCCAGCAGTTTTAGGGGGCCCTACAATGAGCAGTTCTTC
TRBV5-6	-	-	TRBJ1-4	CASSFKDRNEKLFF	TGTGCCAGCAGCTTCAAAGACAGGAATGAAAAACTGTTTTTT
TRBV24-1	-	-	TRBJ2-7	CATSDPGRYEQYF	TGTGCCACCAGTGACCCAGGGAGGTACGAGCAGTACTTC
TRBV6-2/TRBV6-3	once	TRBD1	TRBJ2-7	CASSSGQGLYF	TGTGCCAGCAGTTCTGGACAGGGGTTGTACTTC
TRBV23-1	-	-	TRBJ1-4	CASSPRQNGLNEKLFF	TGCGCCAGCAGCCCGCGGCAGAATGGCCTTAATGAAAAACTGTTTTTT
TRBV5-1	once	-	TRBJ2-3	CASSLIVGLGTDTQYF	TGCGCCAGCAGCTTGATAGTGGGGCTCGGCACAGATACGCAGTATTTT
TRBV2	-	TRBD2	TRBJ2-7	CASSEGGSSHEQYF	TGTGCCAGCAGTGAAGGCGGGAGCAGTCACGAGCAGTACTTC
TRBV5-1	-	TRBD1	TRBJ1-1	CASSLALGQGLNTEAFF	TGCGCCAGCAGCTTGGCTTTGGGACAGGGACTGAACACTGAAGCTTTCTTT
TRBV24-1	-	-	TRBJ1-2	CATSDSTGANYGYTF	TGTGCCACCAGTGATTCGACAGGAGCTAACTATGGCTACACCTTC
TRBV23-1	-	-	TRBJ1-1	CASSQGGQNILGNTEAFF	TGCGCCAGCAGTCAAGGCGGTCAGAATATTTTAGGAAACACTGAAGCTTTCTTT
TRBV5-1	-	-	TRBJ1-2	CASSPEDGIYGYTF	TGCGCCAGCAGCCCGGAGGACGGTATCTATGGCTACACCTTC
TRBV5-1	-	TRBD2	TRBJ2-7	CASKSSGGFDEQYF	TGCGCCAGCAAATCTAGCGGGGGGTTCGACGAGCAGTACTTC
TRBV19	-	TRBD1	TRBJ2-1	CASSRTGDSYNEQFF	TGTGCCAGTAGTAGGACAGGGGACTCCTACAATGAGCAGTTCTTC
TRBV29-1	few	-	TRBJ2-1	CSVEDPDKPSSFYNEQFF	TGCAGCGTTGAAGATCCCGACAAGCCGTCATCCTTTTACAATGAGCAGTTCTTC
TRBV7-6	-	-	TRBJ2-7	CASSSTSGRGHEQYF	TGTGCCAGCAGCTCTACCTCGGGCAGGGGCCACGAGCAGTACTTC
TRBV11-2	once	-	TRBJ1-5	CASSSGDSNQPQHF	TGTGCCAGCAGCTCCGGAGATAGCAATCAGCCCCAGCATTTT
TRBV2	-	-	TRBJ2-3	CASRDREVTDTQYF	TGTGCCAGCAGAGACAGGGAGGTCACAGATACGCAGTATTTT
TRBV5-1	-	-	TRBJ1-1	CASSLRQGTSEAFF	TGCGCCAGCAGCTTGCGGCAGGGCACTTCTGAAGCTTTCTTT
TRBV11-2	-	-	TRBJ2-7	CASSPGEYEQYF	TGTGCCAGCAGCCCCGGGGAATACGAGCAGTACTTC
TRBV7-3	-	-	TRBJ2-1	CASSLTPATGGEQFF	TGTGCCAGCAGCTTAACCCCGGCCACGGGGGGCGAGCAGTTCTTC
TRBV6-7	few	TRBD2	TRBJ2-1	CASSQIAGGPDEQFF	TGTGCCAGCAGCCAGATAGCGGGAGGGCCGGATGAGCAGTTCTTC
TRBV6-5	-	TRBD2	TRBJ2-7	CASTPVGLAGEKQYF	TGTGCCAGCACCCCCGTTGGGCTAGCGGGGGAGAAGCAGTACTTC